The present T cell receptor (beta chain) was sequenced within a study of sequential checkpoint blockade in melanoma (dated by TCRdb to about 2019). A note on the overall study: Patients were assigned by 1:1 randomization to either first-line nivolumab followed by ipilimumab (arm A) or ipilimumab followed by nivolumab (arm B). Maintenance nivolumab came after both trial sequences. Paper-wide results and their limitations: Larger, independent patient cohorts are needed to validate the response-prediction model that combines TCR metrics and mutation burden.

V drops 4 bases and J drops 1 base, leaving 13 bases in between. CDR1 and CDR2 were assigned from the germline V gene (reference sequence) as SEHNR and FQNEAQ. The CDR3 spans 15 residues, from the cysteine through the phenylalanine. Only CDR3 DNA is held: 45 bases, read in frame from base 1. Points on this clone: No antigen is known for it. Base qualities were left out, and no much larger clone turns up one base away.

The immunoSEQ Assay was used to immunosequence TCRbeta CDR3 regions from genomic DNA. Before high-throughput sequencing, genomic DNA was amplified using bias-controlled multiplex PCR. In the authors' own workflow: To quantify the absolute abundance of each unique TCRbeta CDR3 region, the sequences were collapsed and filtered. Clonality was defined as 1 minus Pielou's evenness and was calculated using productive rearrangements only. A previously published method was used to identify clones with significantly greater frequencies in on-treatment samples than in baseline samples. The source is immuneACCESS, and TCRdb retained only in-frame sequences with V and J called. Part of the clones is not carried over; for the studies checked, unresolved V genes explain less than half of this, and the remainder is unexplained. The D gene and trimming were derived from the DNA, and the V and J assignments and clone size from that table. Counted in this sample were about 32,000 clones; more than 70% of them appeared once. The ten largest make up about 18% of the sample.

This sample's treatment or condition label indicates: randomized to nivolumab then ipilimumab (arm A) or the reverse (arm B). None of the trial patients had been given prior DNA-damaging chemotherapy. Thawed PBMCs were sorted on a FACS Aria II flow cytometer to isolate live CD3+CD8+ cells negative for CD19 and CD56. The samples were obtained from melanoma patients enrolled in CheckMate 064, an open-label, randomized phase II trial testing sequential checkpoint blockade. Peripheral blood mononuclear cells were obtained through leukapheresis, purified using Ficoll-Paque, and frozen in human serum containing approximately 10% DMSO. Immediately after sorting, the purity of sorted blood CD3+CD8+ cells was verified to be >95%, after which DNA was extracted.

In this chain, TRBV7-9 is recombined with TRBJ1-2; a weak D assignment points to TRBD1 (5 bases agree). This specimen consisted of CD8+ T cells sorted from blood (inferred from file names), obtained from a patient given nivolumab and ipilimumab in sequence. The source is a human donor with melanoma. The CDR3 reads as follows: CASSSWFGGNYGYTF. DNA sequence: TGTGCCAGCAGCTCCTGGTTCGGGGGTAACTATGGCTACACCTTC.